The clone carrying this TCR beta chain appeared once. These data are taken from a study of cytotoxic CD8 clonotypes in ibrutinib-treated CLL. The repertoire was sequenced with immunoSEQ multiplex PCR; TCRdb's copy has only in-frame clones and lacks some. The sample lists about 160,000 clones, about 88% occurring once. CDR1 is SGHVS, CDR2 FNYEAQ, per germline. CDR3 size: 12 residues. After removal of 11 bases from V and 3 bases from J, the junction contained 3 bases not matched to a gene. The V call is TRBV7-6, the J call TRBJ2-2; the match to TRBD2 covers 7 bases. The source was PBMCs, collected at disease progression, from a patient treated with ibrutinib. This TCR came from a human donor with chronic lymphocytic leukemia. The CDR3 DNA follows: TGTGCCGGGGGGAGGGACACCGGGGAGCTGTTTTTT. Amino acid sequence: CAGGRDTGELFF. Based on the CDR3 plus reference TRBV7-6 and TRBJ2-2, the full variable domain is GAGVSQSPRYKVTKRGQDVALRCDPISGHVSLYWYRQALGQGPEFLTYFNYEAQQDKSGLPNDRFSAERPEGSISTLTIQRTEQRDSAMYRCAGGRDTGELFFGEGSRLTVL.